A single sample gave rise to the 2 T cell receptor beta chains below, sequenced in a study of blood T cell repertoires in COVID-19. Profiled with immunoSEQ multiplex PCR; TCRdb holds only in-frame clones, not every one. The table has 250,000 to 350,000 clones, about 88% seen once. Sequencing was performed on peripheral blood. The receptors shown here come from an older woman with acute or convalescent COVID-19.

The CDR3 reads CASSQSAATSSYEQYF. The DNA of the CDR3 is TGCGCCAGCAGTCAATCTGCAGCGACTTCTTCCTACGAGCAGTACTTC. The chain joins TRBV23-1 to TRBJ2-7; D is unresolved. TRBV23-1 is an ORF; its function is uncertain. The CDR3 runs 16 residues. Trimming took 0 bases from V and 1 from J, leaving 13 bases between them.

CDR3 loop: CSASRGHGYDEQYF. The CDR3 nucleotides read TGCAGCGCCAGCAGGGGGCATGGGTACGACGAGCAGTACTTC. V gene TRBV29-1 combines with J gene TRBJ2-7; 8 bases agree with TRBD1. Per germline, CDR1 SQVTM and CDR2 ANQGSEA. The CDR3 runs 14 residues. Germline trimming cut 7 bases from V and 5 bases from J; bases unmatched to any gene: 13.